This is a list of T cell receptor beta chains from one sample in a study of blood T cells in healthy people across ages. TCRdb passed the 5' RACE reads through MiXCR, listing each CDR3 protein once. The profile covers 1.5 million to 2 million distinct CDR3 sequences, with about two fifths appearing a single time and 23% taken by the ten largest. Sequenced: blood. The receptors were gathered from a human donor in good health. The CDR3 runs from the conserved cysteine through the conserved F or W. The D gene is left open where the match is weak. Where a row states a size, it is once, few, many or the class of an expanded clone; other rows omit it.

j_gene: TRBJ2-6
d_gene: TRBD1
abundance: few
v_gene: TRBV9
CDR3aa: CASSTRTGGGLGANVLTF
CDR3nt: TGTGCCAGCAGCACCAGAACAGGGGGCGGACTTGGGGCCAACGTCCTGACTTTC

j_gene: TRBJ2-7
d_gene: TRBD2
abundance: few
v_gene: TRBV5-5
CDR3aa: CASSLVGLAGVSSYEQYF
CDR3nt: TGTGCCAGCAGCTTGGTGGGTTTAGCGGGGGTTTCCTCCTACGAGCAGTACTTC

j_gene: TRBJ1-5
d_gene: -
abundance: -
v_gene: TRBV6-5
CDR3aa: CANSYAPTRSNQPQHF
CDR3nt: TGTGCCAACAGTTATGCCCCAACCCGTAGCAATCAGCCCCAGCATTTT

j_gene: TRBJ2-3
d_gene: -
abundance: many
v_gene: TRBV20-1
CDR3aa: CSAPDRARTTDTQYF
CDR3nt: TGCAGTGCCCCGGATAGGGCTAGGACCACAGATACGCAGTATTTT

j_gene: TRBJ2-3
d_gene: TRBD2
abundance: -
v_gene: TRBV20-1
CDR3aa: CSASNLAGGTDTQYF
CDR3nt: TGCAGTGCTAGTAATCTAGCGGGGGGGACAGATACGCAGTATTTT

j_gene: TRBJ2-1
d_gene: -
abundance: few
v_gene: TRBV6-5
CDR3aa: CASIKRREFYNEQFF
CDR3nt: TGTGCCAGTATAAAACGCCGGGAATTTTACAATGAGCAGTTCTTC

j_gene: TRBJ1-1
d_gene: -
abundance: -
v_gene: TRBV6-6
CDR3aa: CASTRDLLYTEAFF
CDR3nt: TGTGCCAGCACTCGGGACCTGCTGTACACTGAAGCTTTCTTT

j_gene: TRBJ2-3
d_gene: -
abundance: few
v_gene: TRBV5-1
CDR3aa: CASSLVGVRDTQYF
CDR3nt: TGCGCCAGCAGCTTGGTCGGGGTCAGAGATACGCAGTATTTT

j_gene: TRBJ2-5
d_gene: -
abundance: -
v_gene: TRBV28
CDR3aa: CASSRTDRQETQYF
CDR3nt: TGTGCCAGCAGTCGAACCGACAGGCAAGAGACCCAGTACTTC

j_gene: TRBJ1-2
d_gene: -
abundance: -
v_gene: TRBV6-6
CDR3aa: CASGYDPVLYGYTF
CDR3nt: TGTGCCAGCGGATATGATCCGGTGCTATATGGCTACACCTTC

j_gene: TRBJ1-5
d_gene: -
abundance: -
v_gene: TRBV6-2/TRBV6-3
CDR3aa: CASNKDDVGNQPQHF
CDR3nt: TGTGCCAGCAATAAGGACGATGTTGGCAATCAGCCCCAGCATTTT

j_gene: TRBJ1-2
d_gene: -
abundance: few
v_gene: TRBV29-1
CDR3aa: CSVPIPGKGGYTF
CDR3nt: TGCAGCGTACCGATTCCGGGAAAAGGCGGCTACACCTTC

j_gene: TRBJ2-7
d_gene: TRBD1
abundance: -
v_gene: TRBV4-1
CDR3aa: CASSHLGRGQSRNRSYEQYF
CDR3nt: TGCGCCAGCAGCCATTTAGGCAGGGGGCAAAGCCGAAATCGATCCTACGAGCAGTACTTC

j_gene: TRBJ1-3
d_gene: -
abundance: -
v_gene: TRBV18
CDR3aa: CASSPRAGPFSGNTIYF
CDR3nt: TGTGCCAGCTCACCACGGGCAGGGCCCTTCTCTGGAAACACCATATATTTT

j_gene: TRBJ2-7
d_gene: TRBD1
abundance: few
v_gene: TRBV3-1
CDR3aa: CASSRHRDRESYEQYF
CDR3nt: TGTGCCAGCAGCCGTCATCGGGACAGGGAATCTTACGAGCAGTACTTC

j_gene: TRBJ2-7
d_gene: -
abundance: few
v_gene: TRBV28
CDR3aa: CASSQAFMVVYEQYF
CDR3nt: TGTGCCAGCAGTCAGGCTTTTATGGTGGTCTACGAGCAGTACTTC

j_gene: TRBJ1-2
d_gene: -
abundance: -
v_gene: TRBV5-1
CDR3aa: CASSLNAAQGNYGYTF
CDR3nt: TGCGCCAGCAGCTTGAATGCGGCCCAGGGTAACTATGGCTACACCTTC

j_gene: TRBJ2-1
d_gene: TRBD2
abundance: few
v_gene: TRBV12-3/TRBV12-4
CDR3aa: CASSIGLVGEQFF
CDR3nt: TGTGCCAGCAGCATAGGACTAGTCGGTGAGCAGTTCTTC

j_gene: TRBJ2-5
d_gene: -
abundance: once
v_gene: TRBV19
CDR3aa: CASSILSGRYQETQYF
CDR3nt: TGTGCCAGTAGTATATTAAGCGGACGGTACCAAGAGACCCAGTACTTC

j_gene: TRBJ1-2
d_gene: TRBD1
abundance: few
v_gene: TRBV20-1
CDR3aa: CSATGGGHGYTF
CDR3nt: TGCAGTGCTACAGGGGGCGGACATGGCTACACCTTC

j_gene: TRBJ2-1
d_gene: -
abundance: few
v_gene: TRBV20-1
CDR3aa: CSARDHYNEQFF
CDR3nt: TGCAGTGCTAGAGATCACTACAATGAGCAGTTCTTC

j_gene: TRBJ1-2
d_gene: -
abundance: -
v_gene: TRBV6-5
CDR3aa: CASSYSIRGAAEGYTF
CDR3nt: TGTGCCAGCAGTTACTCGATTAGGGGGGCAGCTGAAGGCTACACCTTC

j_gene: TRBJ2-1
d_gene: -
abundance: -
v_gene: TRBV13
CDR3aa: CASSPRVLASDEQFF
CDR3nt: TGTGCCAGCAGCCCTCGGGTTTTGGCGTCAGATGAGCAGTTCTTC

j_gene: TRBJ2-1
d_gene: TRBD1
abundance: -
v_gene: TRBV5-6
CDR3aa: CASSILSRGISEQFF
CDR3nt: TGTGCCAGCAGCATCCTTTCCAGGGGGATCAGTGAGCAGTTCTTC

j_gene: TRBJ2-1
d_gene: -
abundance: -
v_gene: TRBV28
CDR3aa: CASSFPGLGEQFF
CDR3nt: TGTGCCAGCAGTTTCCCAGGACTTGGTGAGCAGTTCTTC

j_gene: TRBJ1-2
d_gene: -
abundance: -
v_gene: TRBV7-2
CDR3aa: CASSAYFQAGYTF
CDR3nt: TGTGCCAGCAGCGCCTACTTTCAGGCGGGCTACACCTTC

j_gene: TRBJ2-3
d_gene: TRBD1
abundance: -
v_gene: TRBV7-3
CDR3aa: CASTRDRIWFTDAQYF
CDR3nt: TGTGCCAGCACTCGGGACAGGATTTGGTTCACAGATGCGCAGTATTTT

j_gene: TRBJ2-1
d_gene: TRBD2
abundance: -
v_gene: TRBV28
CDR3aa: CASRTRLAGKQFF
CDR3nt: TGTGCCAGCAGGACCCGACTAGCGGGGAAGCAGTTCTTC

j_gene: TRBJ2-5
d_gene: TRBD1
abundance: -
v_gene: TRBV7-2
CDR3aa: CASSLVLGQGIEETQYF
CDR3nt: TGTGCCAGCAGCTTAGTGCTGGGACAGGGAATTGAAGAGACCCAGTACTTC

j_gene: TRBJ1-5
d_gene: -
abundance: few
v_gene: TRBV6-6
CDR3aa: CASSYSNSGVQPQHF
CDR3nt: TGTGCCAGCAGTTACTCAAATTCTGGTGTTCAGCCCCAGCATTTT

j_gene: TRBJ2-3
d_gene: -
abundance: -
v_gene: TRBV5-1
CDR3aa: CASSLEAPGSMGDTQYF
CDR3nt: TGCGCCAGCAGCTTGGAGGCCCCCGGCTCGATGGGAGATACGCAGTATTTT

j_gene: TRBJ2-7
d_gene: TRBD1
abundance: -
v_gene: TRBV7-2
CDR3aa: CASSPSTGNFYEQYF
CDR3nt: TGTGCCAGCAGCCCGTCGACAGGGAATTTCTACGAGCAGTACTTC

j_gene: TRBJ2-2
d_gene: -
abundance: -
v_gene: TRBV4-2
CDR3aa: CASSQEPSGELFF
CDR3nt: TGTGCCAGCAGCCAAGAACCCAGCGGGGAGCTGTTTTTT

j_gene: TRBJ2-1
d_gene: -
abundance: -
v_gene: TRBV7-2
CDR3aa: CASRFDPTGEQFF
CDR3nt: TGTGCCAGCAGGTTCGATCCAACAGGGGAGCAGTTCTTC

j_gene: TRBJ2-6
d_gene: TRBD1
abundance: -
v_gene: TRBV7-3
CDR3aa: CASSFRQGARSGTNVLTF
CDR3nt: TGTGCCAGCAGCTTTAGACAGGGGGCGCGGTCTGGGACCAACGTCCTGACTTTC

j_gene: TRBJ2-7
d_gene: -
abundance: -
v_gene: TRBV9
CDR3aa: CASSPEGQWGNYEQYF
CDR3nt: TGTGCCAGCAGCCCAGAAGGACAGTGGGGAAACTACGAGCAGTACTTC

j_gene: TRBJ2-3
d_gene: TRBD1
abundance: few
v_gene: TRBV9
CDR3aa: CASSVGDRSTDTQYF
CDR3nt: TGTGCCAGCAGCGTAGGGGACAGAAGCACAGATACGCAGTATTTT

j_gene: TRBJ1-2
d_gene: -
abundance: -
v_gene: TRBV19
CDR3aa: CASSIRDYYTF
CDR3nt: TGTGCCAGTAGTATTCGGGATTACTACACCTTC

j_gene: TRBJ2-1
d_gene: -
abundance: -
v_gene: TRBV5-1
CDR3aa: CASRNGTSREQFF
CDR3nt: TGCGCCAGCAGAAACGGGACTTCTCGTGAGCAGTTCTTC

j_gene: TRBJ1-6
d_gene: -
abundance: few
v_gene: TRBV6-6
CDR3aa: CASSSSSYNSPLHF
CDR3nt: TGTGCCAGCAGTTCGAGCTCCTATAATTCACCCCTCCACTTT

j_gene: TRBJ2-3
d_gene: -
abundance: -
v_gene: TRBV12-3/TRBV12-4
CDR3aa: CASSPNHFDTQYF
CDR3nt: TGTGCCAGCAGTCCCAACCACTTTGATACGCAGTATTTT

j_gene: TRBJ1-4
d_gene: -
abundance: -
v_gene: TRBV10-3
CDR3aa: CAISEAATATNEKLFF
CDR3nt: TGTGCCATCAGTGAGGCGGCGACAGCAACTAATGAAAAACTGTTTTTT

j_gene: TRBJ1-2
d_gene: TRBD1
abundance: -
v_gene: TRBV10-3
CDR3aa: CAIRQGYGYTF
CDR3nt: TGTGCCATCCGACAGGGGTATGGCTACACCTTC

j_gene: TRBJ2-5
d_gene: -
abundance: -
v_gene: TRBV6-5
CDR3aa: CASSYGLTGRVRETQYF
CDR3nt: TGTGCCAGCAGTTACGGCCTGACCGGAAGGGTTCGCGAGACCCAGTACTTC

j_gene: TRBJ1-2
d_gene: -
abundance: -
v_gene: TRBV20-1
CDR3aa: CSARVPSDRRNGYTF
CDR3nt: TGCAGTGCTAGAGTTCCTAGCGACAGGCGAAATGGCTACACCTTC

j_gene: TRBJ2-3
d_gene: -
abundance: few
v_gene: TRBV9
CDR3aa: CASSVGRASGRDTQYF
CDR3nt: TGTGCCAGCAGCGTAGGGAGGGCGTCGGGGAGAGATACGCAGTATTTT

j_gene: TRBJ2-5
d_gene: TRBD2
abundance: few
v_gene: TRBV28
CDR3aa: CASTNLGTSQETQYF
CDR3nt: TGTGCCAGCACCAACCTAGGGACTAGCCAAGAGACCCAGTACTTC

j_gene: TRBJ1-4
d_gene: -
abundance: -
v_gene: TRBV2
CDR3aa: CASTGDPLIKLFF
CDR3nt: TGTGCCAGCACCGGAGATCCCCTTATCAAACTGTTTTTT

j_gene: TRBJ2-4
d_gene: -
abundance: -
v_gene: TRBV11-3
CDR3aa: CASSHTRDSLAKNIQYF
CDR3nt: TGTGCCAGCAGCCACACCAGGGACTCATTAGCCAAAAACATTCAGTACTTC

j_gene: TRBJ1-5
d_gene: -
abundance: -
v_gene: TRBV20-1
CDR3aa: CSARSVPSGSNQPQHF
CDR3nt: TGCAGTGCTAGATCTGTTCCCTCAGGGTCTAATCAGCCCCAGCATTTT

j_gene: TRBJ2-5
d_gene: -
abundance: -
v_gene: TRBV18
CDR3aa: CASSPSGEFETQYF
CDR3nt: TGTGCCAGCTCACCCTCGGGTGAATTTGAGACCCAGTACTTC

j_gene: TRBJ1-5
d_gene: -
abundance: -
v_gene: TRBV15
CDR3aa: CATSVRNNQPQHF
CDR3nt: TGTGCCACCAGCGTCAGAAACAATCAGCCCCAGCATTTT